Listed here are 24 T cell receptor beta chains from one sample, sequenced in a study of shared clonotypes between healthy human individuals. Clones were read by immunoSEQ multiplex PCR, and TCRdb kept only the in-frame ones, dropping some. The table shows hundreds of thousands of clones, with about 92% occurring only once. The naive CD8 fraction comprised CD45RO-negative cells positively selected for CCR7 and excluded terminally differentiated effector memory CD45RA+ cells. The sample consisted of naive CD8+ T cells sorted from blood. The receptors originated from a man between 25 and 39 years old in good health.

V usage is TRBV11-2 and J usage is TRBJ2-7; no clear D gene. CDR3 size: 12 residues. The germline gives CDR1 SGHAT, CDR2 FQNNGV. V lost 1 base, J lost 6 bases, and 7 bases lay in between. The DNA for the CDR3 is TGTGCCAGCAGCTTAGCTCCGGGCGAGCAGTACTTC. Protein product: CASSLAPGEQYF.

Note on this clone: This CDR3 is also generated by other DNA sequences in the sample. This sequence joins TRBV27 and TRBJ2-7, with 7 bases fitting TRBD1. Per germline, CDR1 MNHEY and CDR2 SMNVEV (reference sequence). The CDR3 covers 14 residues. J gave up 0 bases and V 2 bases, and 1 base lay outside the gene matches. CDR3 coding DNA: TGTGCCAGCAGTTTAGGGACAGCCTCCTACGAGCAGTACTTC. This sequence encodes CASSLGTASYEQYF.

The genes are TRBV4-3 and TRBJ2-1; D gene unclear. Trimming left V 0 bases short and J 8 bases short, with 8 bases between. This CDR3 spans 13 amino acids. Germline CDR1 and CDR2: LGHNA and YSLEER. The CDR3 region has the DNA TGCGCCAGCAGCCAAGAACGGGTCGATGAGCAGTTCTTC. Translating it yields CASSQERVDEQFF.

The count of this clone is one. Other nucleotide sequences from this sample produce the same CDR3. The genes are TRBV4-1 and TRBJ1-5, with D possibly TRBD1 on 5 matching bases. Looked up from germline, CDR1 is MGHRA and CDR2 is YSYEKL. The CDR3 runs 15 residues. With 1 base removed from V and 0 bases from J, the gap between germline ends came to 7 bases. The CDR3 loop is CASSQGQISNQPQHF. The CDR3 region has the DNA TGCGCCAGCAGCCAAGGACAGATTAGCAATCAGCCCCAGCATTTT.

The chain has TRBV30 and TRBJ1-1, with D uncertain. Between the trimmed V and J ends, which lost 5 bases and 1 base, there was a span of 11 bases. This CDR3 has 13 residues. Germline V gives CDR1 GTSNPN, CDR2 SVGIG (reference sequence). The CDR3 DNA sequence: TGTGCCTGGTGCGAGTTGCGGAACACTGAAGCTTTCTTT. It codes for CAWCELRNTEAFF.

This chain joins TRBV11-1 and TRBJ2-7; D is possibly TRBD1 (5 bases). Germline V gene sequence: CDR1 SGHAT, CDR2 FQDESV (reference sequence). V lost 1 base to trimming and J lost 4 bases, with 11 bases between them. The CDR3 is 14 residues long. This CDR3 is CASSLGGLAYEQYF. CDR3 nucleotides: TGTGCCAGCAGCTTAGGGGGCCTGGCGTACGAGCAGTACTTC. Full variable domain (missing parts from reference TRBV11-1 and TRBJ2-7): EAEVAQSPRYKITEKSQAVAFWCDPISGHATLYWYRQILGQGPELLVQFQDESVVDDSQLPKDRFSAERLKGVDSTLKIQPAELGDSAMYLCASSLGGLAYEQYFGPGTRLTVT.

V is TRBV6-1 and J is TRBJ2-2, with TRBD1 as a possible D gene (5 bases). Germline CDR1 is MNHNS and CDR2 is SASEGT. The CDR3 totals 13 residues. V was trimmed by 6 bases and J by 7 bases, leaving 12 bases between them. The CDR3 sequence: CASRWQGNGELFF. The CDR3 region has the DNA TGTGCCAGCAGGTGGCAGGGTAACGGGGAGCTGTTTTTT.

The CDR3 nucleotides are TGCGCCAGCAGCCAAGATCGGGGAGGGCTATACTACGAGCAGTACTTC. Its translation: CASSQDRGGLYYEQYF. The J gene is TRBJ2-7, the V gene TRBV4-1, with 7 bases lining up with TRBD2. Germline CDR1 is MGHRA and CDR2 is YSYEKL. This CDR3 region has 16 residues. The J segment lost 3 bases and the V segment lost 0 bases, leaving 8 bases of the junction unmatched.

The chain carries TRBV19 and TRBJ2-2, with 10 bases aligning to TRBD2. This CDR3 spans 14 amino acids. CDR1 and CDR2 from the germline V gene are LNHDA and SQIVND (reference sequence). J gave up 7 bases and V 3 bases, and 2 bases lay outside the gene matches. CDR3 protein: CASSMASGSGELFF. The DNA for the CDR3 is TGTGCCAGTAGTATGGCTAGCGGGAGCGGGGAGCTGTTTTTT.

Regarding this clone: Likely a read error: the CDR3 ends without its conserved phenylalanine or tryptophan. The DNA is left out, because the CDR3 cannot be placed on it with certainty; the CDR3 is given as TCRdb lists it. The chain links TRBV30 to TRBJ1-1. The CDR3 region is 11 residues in length, termini included. Germline CDR1 is GTSNPN and CDR2 is SVGIG (reference sequence). CDR3: CAWSVPPQRGE.

Turning to this clone: Additional DNA sequences in this sample encode the identical CDR3. The chain links TRBV6-1 to TRBJ2-1, with D hard to call. Germline lookup yields CDR1 MNHNS and CDR2 SASEGT. CDR3 length: 15 amino acids. Deletions cut 1 base from V and 0 bases from J, with 7 bases between. CDR3 nucleotides: TGTGCCAGCAGTGAAGACATTAGCTCCTACAATGAGCAGTTCTTC. Amino acid sequence: CASSEDISSYNEQFF.

The chain employs TRBV9 and TRBJ2-4; D may match TRBD1 or TRBD2 (5 bases each). Trimming took off 2 bases at V and 8 bases at J, with 14 bases between the two ends. The CDR3 has 14 amino acids. Looked up from germline, CDR1 is SGDLS and CDR2 is YYNGEE. The CDR3 reads CASSVGVGTHIQYF. CDR3 nucleotides: TGTGCCAGCAGCGTGGGGGTGGGAACGCACATTCAGTACTTC.

V gene TRBV9 combines with J gene TRBJ2-2, with 7 nucleotides matching TRBD2. This CDR3 comprises 15 residues. Germline CDR1 SGDLS, CDR2 YYNGEE. Trimming cost V 5 bases and J 0 bases; bases outside gene matches: 4. The CDR3, as DNA: TGTGCCAGCAGTAGAAGCGGGGCGAACACCGGGGAGCTGTTTTTT. Its translation: CASSRSGANTGELFF.

This rearrangement joins TRBV28 to TRBJ2-1; perhaps D is TRBD1 or TRBD2 (5 bases each). V was shortened by 6 bases and J by 6 bases, with 15 bases between the two germline ends. Germline CDR1 is MDHEN and CDR2 is SYDVKM. This CDR3 contains 14 residues. The CDR3 DNA follows: TGTGCCAGCAGGTCCTTAGAGGGGAGCAATGAGCAGTTCTTC. Its protein is CASRSLEGSNEQFF.

This rearrangement joins TRBV11-2 to TRBJ2-3, with D maybe TRBD2 (5 bases). Per germline, CDR1 SGHAT and CDR2 FQNNGV. The CDR3 runs 17 residues. Trimming took 6 bases from V and 2 from J, leaving 21 bases between them. The CDR3 region is CASRPVRTAALTDTQYF. CDR3 DNA sequence: TGTGCCAGCAGACCTGTGCGGACTGCGGCCCTCACAGATACGCAGTATTTT.

The rearrangement joins TRBV2 to TRBJ1-2; D remains unclear. V was cut by 6 bases and J by 4 bases, with 6 bases left in between. CDR1 and CDR2 from the germline V gene are SNHLY and FYNNEI. CDR3 size: 11 residues. The CDR3 DNA follows: TGTGCCAGCAGGACTGCCTATGGCTACACCTTC. This encodes CASRTAYGYTF. The whole variable domain, filled in from reference TRBV2 and TRBJ1-2, reads EPEVTQTPSHQVTQMGQEVILRCVPISNHLYFYWYRQILGQKVEFLVSFYNNEISEKSEIFDDQFSVERPDGSNFTLKIRSTKLEDSAMYFCASRTAYGYTFGSGTRLTVV.

This clone was observed a handful of times. The chain recombines TRBV28 with TRBJ1-2; D is unclear. The germline V gene encodes CDR1 MDHEN and CDR2 SYDVKM. V shed 5 bases and J shed 8 bases, with 15 bases lying between them. The CDR3 has 13 residues. CDR3 in DNA: TGTGCCAGCAGTCCTCACAGCCACGGGGGCTACACCTTC. The encoded protein is CASSPHSHGGYTF.

The chain has TRBV5-1 and TRBJ1-2; D is unclear. Germline CDR1 is SGHRS and CDR2 is YFSETQ. The CDR3 sequence is 15 residues long. V was trimmed by 0 bases and J by 3 bases, leaving 12 bases between them. This chain's CDR3 is CASSLGQDSYYGYTF. CDR3 coding DNA: TGCGCCAGCAGCTTGGGCCAGGACTCTTACTATGGCTACACCTTC.

The CDR3 protein is CASSFGQGLHEQYF. In nucleotides, the CDR3 is TGTGCCAGCAGCTTCGGGCAGGGTCTTCACGAGCAGTACTTC. The chain joins TRBV7-9 to TRBJ2-7; perhaps TRBD1 as D (5 bases). Germline lookup yields CDR1 SEHNR and CDR2 FQNEAQ (reference sequence). Trimming cost V 3 bases and J 5 bases, with 14 bases left between them. The CDR3 is 14 amino acids. Based on the CDR3 plus reference TRBV7-9 and TRBJ2-7, the full variable domain is DTGVSQNPRHKITKRGQNVTFRCDPISEHNRLYWYRQTLGQGPEFLTYFQNEAQLEKSRLLSDRFSAERPKGSFSTLEIQRTEQGDSAMYLCASSFGQGLHEQYFGPGTRLTVT.

This chain connects TRBV6-1 to TRBJ2-1; D not certain. CDR1 and CDR2 from the germline V gene are MNHNS and SASEGT. Trimming pared 10 bases from V and 3 bases from J, leaving 7 bases between. The CDR3 totals 11 residues. The CDR3 spells CATFFYNEQFF. Here the CDR3 DNA reads TGTGCCACCTTTTTCTACAATGAGCAGTTCTTC.

This sequence joins TRBV27 and TRBJ1-1; 7 nucleotides line up with TRBD1. The CDR3 is 14 residues long. V gave up 5 bases and J gave up 3 bases; unmatched junction bases: 6. From germline, CDR1 is MNHEY and CDR2 SMNVEV (reference sequence). This chain's CDR3 is CASSPGGADTEAFF. CDR3 DNA sequence: TGTGCCAGCAGTCCAGGGGGAGCGGACACTGAAGCTTTCTTT.

This chain links TRBV4-3 with TRBJ2-7, with a possible D match to TRBD2 (5 bases). Germline CDR1 is LGHNA and CDR2 is YSLEER. This CDR3 comprises 17 residues. V lost 0 bases and J 3 bases, leaving 18 bases between the germline ends. CDR3 DNA: TGCGCCAGCAGCCAAGATTTGACCGATGACTATAGCTACGAGCAGTACTTC. Translated: CASSQDLTDDYSYEQYF.

The chain joins TRBV6-5 to TRBJ2-1; D possibly corresponds to TRBD2 (5 bases). The CDR3 has 16 amino acids. Looked up from germline, CDR1 is MNHEY and CDR2 is SVGAGI. The germline V and J ends were trimmed by 0 bases and 3 bases, with 12 bases remaining between them. The CDR3 protein is CASSYSGSYSYNEQFF. DNA of the CDR3: TGTGCCAGCAGTTACTCGGGGAGTTATAGCTACAATGAGCAGTTCTTC.

The CDR3 region is CASSLVTSGRFYEQYF. The DNA for the CDR3 is TGTGCCAGCAGCTTAGTGACTAGCGGGAGATTCTACGAGCAGTACTTC. The rearrangement uses TRBV7-9 and TRBJ2-7, with 12 bases aligning to TRBD2. The germline V gene has CDR1 SEHNR and CDR2 FQNEAQ (reference sequence). This CDR3 contains 16 residues. The V and J ends lost 1 base and 3 bases, in that order; junction bases with no gene match: 4.